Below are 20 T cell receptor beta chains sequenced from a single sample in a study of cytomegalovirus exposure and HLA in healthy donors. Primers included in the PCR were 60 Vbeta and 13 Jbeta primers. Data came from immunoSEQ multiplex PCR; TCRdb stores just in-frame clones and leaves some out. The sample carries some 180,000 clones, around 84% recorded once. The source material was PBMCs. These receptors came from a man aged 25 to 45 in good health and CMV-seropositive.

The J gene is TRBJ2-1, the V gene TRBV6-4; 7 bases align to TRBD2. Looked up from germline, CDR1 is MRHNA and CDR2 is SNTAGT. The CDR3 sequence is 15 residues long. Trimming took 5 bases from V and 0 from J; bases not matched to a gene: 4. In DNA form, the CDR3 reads TGTGCCAGCAGTCTAGCGGCTTACTCCTACAATGAGCAGTTCTTC. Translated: CASSLAAYSYNEQFF.

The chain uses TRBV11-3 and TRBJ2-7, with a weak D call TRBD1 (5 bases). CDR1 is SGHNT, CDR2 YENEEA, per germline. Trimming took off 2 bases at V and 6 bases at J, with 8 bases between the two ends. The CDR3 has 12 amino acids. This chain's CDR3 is CASSLSRAEQYF. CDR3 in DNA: TGTGCCAGCAGCTTAAGCAGGGCCGAGCAGTACTTC.

The CDR3 protein is CAWSSGGLAGTDTQYF. The CDR3, as DNA: TGTGCCTGGAGTTCGGGGGGACTAGCGGGCACAGATACGCAGTATTTT. This chain connects TRBV30 to TRBJ2-3, with 11 positions matching TRBD2. The CDR3 totals 16 residues. The germline V gene has CDR1 GTSNPN and CDR2 SVGIG (reference sequence). The V segment lost 2 bases and the J segment 1 base; nucleotides outside the gene matches: 5.

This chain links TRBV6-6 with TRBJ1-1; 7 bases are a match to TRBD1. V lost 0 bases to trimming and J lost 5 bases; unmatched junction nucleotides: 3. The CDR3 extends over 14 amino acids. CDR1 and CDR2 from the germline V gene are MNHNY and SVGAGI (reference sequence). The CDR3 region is CASSYSIRGTEAFF. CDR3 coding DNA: TGTGCCAGCAGTTACTCGATCAGGGGGACTGAAGCTTTCTTT.

CDR3 region: CASTGTGEETQYF. DNA for the CDR3: TGCGCCAGTACCGGGACAGGGGAAGAGACCCAGTACTTC. The chain employs TRBV5-1 and TRBJ2-5; 10 bases map to TRBD1. The germline gives CDR1 SGHRS, CDR2 YFSETQ. The ends lost 8 bases at V and 3 bases at J; junction bases unmatched: 4. The CDR3 consists of 13 residues.

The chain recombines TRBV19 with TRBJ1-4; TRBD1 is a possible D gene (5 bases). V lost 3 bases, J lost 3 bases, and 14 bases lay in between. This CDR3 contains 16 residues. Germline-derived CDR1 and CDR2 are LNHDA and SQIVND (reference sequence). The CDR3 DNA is TGTGCCAGTAGTATTCGGGGGAAGTCGGCTAATGAAAAACTGTTTTTT. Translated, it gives CASSIRGKSANEKLFF.

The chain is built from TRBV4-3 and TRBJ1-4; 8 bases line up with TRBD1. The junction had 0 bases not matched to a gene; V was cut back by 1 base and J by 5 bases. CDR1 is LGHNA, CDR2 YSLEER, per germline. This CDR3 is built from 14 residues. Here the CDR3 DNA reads TGCGCCAGCAGCCAAGGACAGGGGAATGAAAAACTGTTTTTT. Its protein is CASSQGQGNEKLFF.

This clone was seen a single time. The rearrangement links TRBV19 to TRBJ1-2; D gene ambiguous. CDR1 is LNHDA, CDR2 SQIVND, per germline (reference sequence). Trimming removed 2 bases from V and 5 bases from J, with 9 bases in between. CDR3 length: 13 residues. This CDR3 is CASSIPPGYGYTF. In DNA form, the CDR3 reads TGTGCCAGTAGTATACCCCCGGGGTATGGCTACACCTTC.

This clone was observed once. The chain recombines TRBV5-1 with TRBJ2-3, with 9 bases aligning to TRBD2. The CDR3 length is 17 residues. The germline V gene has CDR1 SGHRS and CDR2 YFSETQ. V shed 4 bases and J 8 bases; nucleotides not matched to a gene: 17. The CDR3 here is CASSMLISGSSRPTQYF. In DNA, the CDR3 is TGCGCCAGCAGCATGTTAATTAGCGGGAGCTCTCGGCCTACGCAGTATTTT.

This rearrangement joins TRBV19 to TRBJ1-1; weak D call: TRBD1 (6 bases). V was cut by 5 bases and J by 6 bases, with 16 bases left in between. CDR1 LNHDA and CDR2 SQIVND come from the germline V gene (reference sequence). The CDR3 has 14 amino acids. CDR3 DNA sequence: TGTGCCAGTAGTCTTTGGGACAAAGGTTCTGAAGCTTTCTTT. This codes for CASSLWDKGSEAFF.

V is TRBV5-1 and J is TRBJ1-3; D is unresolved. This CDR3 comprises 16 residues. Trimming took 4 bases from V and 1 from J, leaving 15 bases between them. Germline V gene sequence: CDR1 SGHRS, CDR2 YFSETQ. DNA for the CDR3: TGCGCCAGCAGCCATGACGCGGGAGCATCTGGAAACACCATATATTTT. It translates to CASSHDAGASGNTIYF.

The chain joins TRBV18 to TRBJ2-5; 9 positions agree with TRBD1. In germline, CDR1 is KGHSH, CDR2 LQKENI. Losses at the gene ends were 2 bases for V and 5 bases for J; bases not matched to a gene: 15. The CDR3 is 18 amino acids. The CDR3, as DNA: TGTGCCAGCTCACCAAGATGGGTGGGCCGGGACAGGGACGAGACCCAGTACTTC. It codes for CASSPRWVGRDRDETQYF.

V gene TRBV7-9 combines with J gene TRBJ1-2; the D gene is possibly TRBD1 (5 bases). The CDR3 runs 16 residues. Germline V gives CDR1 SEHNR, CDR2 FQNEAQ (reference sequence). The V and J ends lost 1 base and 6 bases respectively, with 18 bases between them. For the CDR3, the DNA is TGTGCCAGCAGCTTAGGGGGCACGACAGCCCGGGATGGCTACACCTTC. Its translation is CASSLGGTTARDGYTF.

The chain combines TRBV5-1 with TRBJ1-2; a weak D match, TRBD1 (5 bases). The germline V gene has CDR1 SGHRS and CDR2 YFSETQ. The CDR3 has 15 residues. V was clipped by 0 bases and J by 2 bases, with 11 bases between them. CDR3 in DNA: TGCGCCAGCAGCTTGGACGGGGGGACGAACTATGGCTACACCTTC. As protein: CASSLDGGTNYGYTF.

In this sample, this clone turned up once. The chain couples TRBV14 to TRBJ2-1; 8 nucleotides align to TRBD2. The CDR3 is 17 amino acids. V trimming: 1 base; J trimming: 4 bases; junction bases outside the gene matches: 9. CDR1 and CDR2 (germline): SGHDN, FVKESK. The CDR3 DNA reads TGTGCCAGCAGCCAAGCGATTGGCGGGAGGCTGTACAATGAGCAGTTCTTC. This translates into CASSQAIGGRLYNEQFF.

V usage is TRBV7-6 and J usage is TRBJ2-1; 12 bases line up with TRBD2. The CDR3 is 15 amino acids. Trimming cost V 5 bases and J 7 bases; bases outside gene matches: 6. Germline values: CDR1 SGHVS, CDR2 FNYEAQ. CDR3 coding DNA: TGTGCCAGCAGCCCTAGCGGGAGGGCCATGAATGAGCAGTTCTTC. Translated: CASSPSGRAMNEQFF.

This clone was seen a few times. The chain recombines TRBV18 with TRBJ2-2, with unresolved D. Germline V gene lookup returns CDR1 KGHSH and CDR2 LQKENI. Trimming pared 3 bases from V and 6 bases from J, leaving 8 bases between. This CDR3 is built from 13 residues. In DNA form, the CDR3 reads TGTGCCAGCTCACCCACTGTGGCCGGGGAGCTGTTTTTT. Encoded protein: CASSPTVAGELFF. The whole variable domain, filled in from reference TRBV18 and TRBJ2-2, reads NAGVMQNPRHLVRRRGQEARLRCSPMKGHSHVYWYRQLPEEGLKFMVYLQKENIIDESGMPKERFSAEFPKEGPSILRIQQVVRGDSAAYFCASSPTVAGELFFGEGSRLTVL.

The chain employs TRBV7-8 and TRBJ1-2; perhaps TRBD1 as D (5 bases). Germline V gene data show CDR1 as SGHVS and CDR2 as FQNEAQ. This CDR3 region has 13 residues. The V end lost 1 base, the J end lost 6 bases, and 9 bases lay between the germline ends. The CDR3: CASSLEGSHGYTF. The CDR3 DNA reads TGTGCCAGCAGCTTAGAGGGGTCACATGGCTACACCTTC.

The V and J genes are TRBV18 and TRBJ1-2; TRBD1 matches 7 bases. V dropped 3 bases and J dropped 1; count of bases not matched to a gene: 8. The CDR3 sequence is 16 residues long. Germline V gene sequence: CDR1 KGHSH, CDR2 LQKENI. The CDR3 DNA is TGTGCCAGCTCACCCCCCCCGGGACAGATTAACTATGGCTACACCTTC. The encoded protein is CASSPPPGQINYGYTF.

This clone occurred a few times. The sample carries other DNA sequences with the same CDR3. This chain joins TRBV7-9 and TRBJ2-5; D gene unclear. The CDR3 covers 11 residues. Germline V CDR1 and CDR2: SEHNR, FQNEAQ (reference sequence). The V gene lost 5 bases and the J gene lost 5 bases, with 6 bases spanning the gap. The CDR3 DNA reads TGTGCCAGCAGCCCCGGGGAGACCCAGTACTTC. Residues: CASSPGETQYF.